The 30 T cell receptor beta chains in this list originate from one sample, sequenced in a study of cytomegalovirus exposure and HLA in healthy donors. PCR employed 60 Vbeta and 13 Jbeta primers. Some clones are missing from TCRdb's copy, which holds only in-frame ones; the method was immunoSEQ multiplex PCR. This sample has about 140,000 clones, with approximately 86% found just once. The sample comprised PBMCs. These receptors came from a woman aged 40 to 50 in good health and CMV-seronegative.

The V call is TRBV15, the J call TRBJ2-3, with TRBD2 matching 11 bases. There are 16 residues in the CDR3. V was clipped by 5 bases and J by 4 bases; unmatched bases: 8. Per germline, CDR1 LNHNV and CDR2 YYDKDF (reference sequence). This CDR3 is CATSRETSGAPDTQYF. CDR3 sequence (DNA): TGTGCCACCAGCCGGGAGACTAGCGGGGCTCCAGATACGCAGTATTTT.

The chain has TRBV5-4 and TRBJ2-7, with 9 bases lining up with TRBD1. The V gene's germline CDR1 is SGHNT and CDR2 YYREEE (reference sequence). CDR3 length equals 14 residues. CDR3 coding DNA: TGTGCTATTGGGACAGGGCTCAAACCCTACGAGCAGTACTTC. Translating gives CAIGTGLKPYEQYF.

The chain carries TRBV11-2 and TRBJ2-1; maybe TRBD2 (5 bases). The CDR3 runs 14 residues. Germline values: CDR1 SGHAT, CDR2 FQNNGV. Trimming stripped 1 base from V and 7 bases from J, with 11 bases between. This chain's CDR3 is CASSLVAGGNEQFF. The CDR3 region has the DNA TGTGCCAGCAGCTTAGTAGCAGGCGGGAATGAGCAGTTCTTC. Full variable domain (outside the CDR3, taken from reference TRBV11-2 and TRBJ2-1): EAGVAQSPRYKIIEKRQSVAFWCNPISGHATLYWYQQILGQGPKLLIQFQNNGVVDDSQLPKDRFSAERLKGVDSTLKIQPAKLEDSAVYLCASSLVAGGNEQFFGPGTRLTVL.

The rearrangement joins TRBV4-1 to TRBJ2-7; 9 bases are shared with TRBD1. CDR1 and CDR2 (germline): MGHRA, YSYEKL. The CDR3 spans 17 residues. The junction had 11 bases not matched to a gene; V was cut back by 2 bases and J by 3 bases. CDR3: CASSQLNSGTGFYEQYF. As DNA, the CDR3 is TGCGCCAGCAGCCAACTAAATTCCGGGACAGGGTTCTACGAGCAGTACTTC.

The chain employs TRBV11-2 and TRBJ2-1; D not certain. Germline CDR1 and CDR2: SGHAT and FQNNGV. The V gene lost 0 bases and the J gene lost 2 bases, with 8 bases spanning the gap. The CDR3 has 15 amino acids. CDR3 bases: TGTGCCAGCAGCTTAGAAGCTGCAACCTACAATGAGCAGTTCTTC. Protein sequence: CASSLEAATYNEQFF.

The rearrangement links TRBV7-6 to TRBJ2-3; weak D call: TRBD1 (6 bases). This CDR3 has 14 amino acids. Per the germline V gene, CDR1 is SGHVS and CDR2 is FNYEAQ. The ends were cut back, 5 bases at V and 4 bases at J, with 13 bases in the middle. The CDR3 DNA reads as TGTGCCAGCAGCCGCCGAGGACAGTCAGATACGCAGTATTTT. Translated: CASSRRGQSDTQYF.

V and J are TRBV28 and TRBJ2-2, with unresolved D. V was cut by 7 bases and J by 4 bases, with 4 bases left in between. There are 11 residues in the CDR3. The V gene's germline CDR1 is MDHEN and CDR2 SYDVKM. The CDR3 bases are TGTGCCAGCAAGAGCACCGGGGAGCTGTTTTTT. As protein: CASKSTGELFF.

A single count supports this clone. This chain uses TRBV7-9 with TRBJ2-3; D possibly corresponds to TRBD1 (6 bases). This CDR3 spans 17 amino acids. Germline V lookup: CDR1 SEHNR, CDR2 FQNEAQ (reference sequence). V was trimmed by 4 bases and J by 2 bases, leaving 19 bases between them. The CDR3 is CASSSRGRTALTDTQYF. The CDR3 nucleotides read TGTGCCAGCAGCTCTAGAGGGCGGACAGCTCTCACAGATACGCAGTATTTT.

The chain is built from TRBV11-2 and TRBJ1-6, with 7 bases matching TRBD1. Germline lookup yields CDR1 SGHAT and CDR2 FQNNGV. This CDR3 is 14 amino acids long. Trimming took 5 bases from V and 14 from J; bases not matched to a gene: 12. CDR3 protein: CASSPRTGEEALHF. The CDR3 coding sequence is TGTGCCAGCAGCCCCCGGACAGGAGAGGAGGCCCTCCACTTT.

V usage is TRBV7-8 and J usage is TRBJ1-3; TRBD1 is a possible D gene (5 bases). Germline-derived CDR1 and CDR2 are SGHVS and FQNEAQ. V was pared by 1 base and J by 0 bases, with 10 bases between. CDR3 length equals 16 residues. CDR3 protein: CASSLGQSRSGNTIYF. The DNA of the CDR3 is TGTGCCAGCAGCTTAGGACAGAGCCGCTCTGGAAACACCATATATTTT.

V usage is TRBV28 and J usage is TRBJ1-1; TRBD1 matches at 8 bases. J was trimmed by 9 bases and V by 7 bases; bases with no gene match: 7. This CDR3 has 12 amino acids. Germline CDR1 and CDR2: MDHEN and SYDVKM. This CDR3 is CASISRGRKAFF. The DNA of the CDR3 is TGTGCCAGCATCTCCAGGGGGCGGAAAGCTTTCTTT.

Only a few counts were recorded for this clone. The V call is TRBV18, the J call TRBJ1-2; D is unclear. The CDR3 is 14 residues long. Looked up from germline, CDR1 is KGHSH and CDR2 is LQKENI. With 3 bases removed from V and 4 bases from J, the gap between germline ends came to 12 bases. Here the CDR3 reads CASSPDIVGYGYTF. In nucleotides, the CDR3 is TGTGCCAGCTCACCCGACATAGTGGGCTATGGCTACACCTTC.

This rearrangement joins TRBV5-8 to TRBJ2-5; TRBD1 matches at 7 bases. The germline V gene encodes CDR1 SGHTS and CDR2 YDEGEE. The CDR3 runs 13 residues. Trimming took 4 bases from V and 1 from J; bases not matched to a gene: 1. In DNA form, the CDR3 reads TGTGCCAGCAGCCGACAGGGCCAAGAGACCCAGTACTTC. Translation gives CASSRQGQETQYF. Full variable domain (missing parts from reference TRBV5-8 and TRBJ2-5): EAGVTQSPTHLIKTRGQQATLRCSPISGHTSVYWYQQALGLGLQFLLWYDEGEERNRGNFPPRFSGRQFPNYSSELNVNALELEDSALYLCASSRQGQETQYFGPGTRLLVL.

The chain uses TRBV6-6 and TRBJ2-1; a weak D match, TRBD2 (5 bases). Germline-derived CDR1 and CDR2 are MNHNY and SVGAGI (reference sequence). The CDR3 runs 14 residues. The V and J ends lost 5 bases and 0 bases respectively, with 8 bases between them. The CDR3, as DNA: TGTGCCAGCAGTGCAGCGGCCTCCTACAATGAGCAGTTCTTC. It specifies CASSAAASYNEQFF.

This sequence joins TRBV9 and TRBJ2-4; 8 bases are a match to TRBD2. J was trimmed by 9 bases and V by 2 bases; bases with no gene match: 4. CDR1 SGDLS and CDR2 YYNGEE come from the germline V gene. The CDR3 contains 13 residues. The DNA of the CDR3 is TGTGCCAGCAGCGTCGGGGGGGGTGGCATTCAGTACTTC. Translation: CASSVGGGGIQYF.

For the CDR3, the DNA is TGTGCCACCAGCAGGGGAGGACAGGGAAGAAATGAGCAGTTCTTC. Translating it yields CATSRGGQGRNEQFF. The chain links TRBV15 to TRBJ2-1; 8 bases agree with TRBD1. V was pared by 3 bases and J by 7 bases, with 8 bases of the junction left unmatched. Germline CDR1 LNHNV, CDR2 YYDKDF (reference sequence). The CDR3 extends over 15 amino acids.

This CDR3 is CASSFSRGAGGREQYF. In DNA form, the CDR3 reads TGTGCCAGCAGTTTTTCTCGGGGAGCGGGCGGTCGAGAGCAGTACTTC. The chain is built from TRBV27 and TRBJ2-7; a possible D gene is TRBD2 (6 bases). Trimming left V 3 bases short and J 7 bases short, with 22 bases between. Germline values: CDR1 MNHEY, CDR2 SMNVEV (reference sequence). The CDR3 is 16 residues long.

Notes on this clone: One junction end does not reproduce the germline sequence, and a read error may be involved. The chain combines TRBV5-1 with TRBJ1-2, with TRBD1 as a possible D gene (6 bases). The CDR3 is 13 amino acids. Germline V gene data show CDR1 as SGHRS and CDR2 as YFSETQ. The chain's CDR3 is CTSSLRQDGGYTF. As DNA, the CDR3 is TGCACCAGCAGCCTTCGACAGGACGGTGGCTACACCTTC.

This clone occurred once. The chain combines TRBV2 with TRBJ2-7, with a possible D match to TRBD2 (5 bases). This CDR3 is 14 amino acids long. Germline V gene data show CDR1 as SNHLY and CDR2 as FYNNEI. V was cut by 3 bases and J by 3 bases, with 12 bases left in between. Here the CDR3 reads CASSEWTDRYEQYF. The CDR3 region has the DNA TGTGCCAGCAGTGAGTGGACTGATCGCTACGAGCAGTACTTC.

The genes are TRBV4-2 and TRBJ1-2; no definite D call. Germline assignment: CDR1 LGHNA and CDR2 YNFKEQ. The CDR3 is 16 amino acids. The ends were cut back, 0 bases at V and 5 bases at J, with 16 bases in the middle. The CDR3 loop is CASSQDSGVSLYGYTF. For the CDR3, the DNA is TGTGCCAGCAGCCAAGATAGCGGAGTTTCTTTATATGGCTACACCTTC.

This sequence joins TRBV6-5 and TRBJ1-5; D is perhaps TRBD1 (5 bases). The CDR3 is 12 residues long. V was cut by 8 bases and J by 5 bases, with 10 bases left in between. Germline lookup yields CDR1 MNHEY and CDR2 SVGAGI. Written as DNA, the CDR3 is TGTGCCAGCGGGGGGTTAGATCAGCCCCAGCATTTT. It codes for CASGGLDQPQHF.

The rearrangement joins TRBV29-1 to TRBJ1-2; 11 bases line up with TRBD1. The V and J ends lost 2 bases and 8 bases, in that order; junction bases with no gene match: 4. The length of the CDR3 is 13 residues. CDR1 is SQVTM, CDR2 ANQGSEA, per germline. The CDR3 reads CSVEPGQGVGYTF. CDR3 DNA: TGCAGCGTTGAACCGGGACAGGGGGTAGGCTACACCTTC.

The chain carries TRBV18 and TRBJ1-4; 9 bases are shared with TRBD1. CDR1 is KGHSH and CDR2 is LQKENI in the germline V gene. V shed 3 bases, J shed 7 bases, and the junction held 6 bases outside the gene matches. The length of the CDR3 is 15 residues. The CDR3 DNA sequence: TGTGCCAGCTCACCGGGGACAGGGATGGGTGAAAAACTGTTTTTT. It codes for CASSPGTGMGEKLFF.

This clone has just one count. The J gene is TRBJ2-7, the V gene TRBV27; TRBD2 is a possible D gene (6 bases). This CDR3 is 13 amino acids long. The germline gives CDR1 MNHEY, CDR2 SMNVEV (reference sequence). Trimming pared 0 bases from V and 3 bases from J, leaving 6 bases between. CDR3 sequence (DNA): TGTGCCAGCAGTTTATCGGAGGGCTACGAGCAGTACTTC. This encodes CASSLSEGYEQYF.

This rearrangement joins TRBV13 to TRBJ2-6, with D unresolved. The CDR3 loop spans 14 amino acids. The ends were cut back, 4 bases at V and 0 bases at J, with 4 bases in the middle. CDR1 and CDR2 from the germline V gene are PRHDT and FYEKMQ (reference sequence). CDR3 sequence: CASSSSSGANVLTF. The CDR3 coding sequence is TGTGCCAGCAGCTCCTCCTCTGGGGCCAACGTCCTGACTTTC. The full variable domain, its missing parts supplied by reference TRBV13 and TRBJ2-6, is AAGVIQSPRHLIKEKRETATLKCYPIPRHDTVYWYQQGPGQDPQFLISFYEKMQSDKGSIPDRFSAQQFSDYHSELNMSSLELGDSALYFCASSSSSGANVLTFGAGSRLTVL.

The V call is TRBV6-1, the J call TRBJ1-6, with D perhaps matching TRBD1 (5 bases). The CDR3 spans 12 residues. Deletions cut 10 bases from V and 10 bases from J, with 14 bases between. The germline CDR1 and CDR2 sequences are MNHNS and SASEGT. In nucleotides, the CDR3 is TGTGCCACCGGGGGTCGGGAATCACCCCTCCACTTT. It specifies CATGGRESPLHF.

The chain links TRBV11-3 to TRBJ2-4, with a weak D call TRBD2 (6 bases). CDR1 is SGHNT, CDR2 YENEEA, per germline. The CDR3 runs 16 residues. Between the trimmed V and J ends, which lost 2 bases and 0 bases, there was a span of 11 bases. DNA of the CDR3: TGTGCCAGCAGCTTACCCCGGGGACTAGCCAAAAACATTCAGTACTTC. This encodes CASSLPRGLAKNIQYF.

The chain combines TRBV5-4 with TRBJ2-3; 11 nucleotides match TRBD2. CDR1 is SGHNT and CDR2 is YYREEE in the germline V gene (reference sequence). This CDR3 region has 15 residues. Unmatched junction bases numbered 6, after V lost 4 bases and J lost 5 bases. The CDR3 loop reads CASSLTSGRQDTQYF. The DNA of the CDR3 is TGTGCCAGCAGCCTAACTAGCGGGAGACAAGATACGCAGTATTTT.

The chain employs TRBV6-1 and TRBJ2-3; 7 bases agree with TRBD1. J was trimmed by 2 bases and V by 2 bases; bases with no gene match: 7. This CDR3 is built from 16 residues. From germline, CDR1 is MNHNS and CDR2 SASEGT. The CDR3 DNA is TGTGCCAGCAGTGAATTGAGGGGACAGAACACAGATACGCAGTATTTT. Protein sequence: CASSELRGQNTDTQYF.

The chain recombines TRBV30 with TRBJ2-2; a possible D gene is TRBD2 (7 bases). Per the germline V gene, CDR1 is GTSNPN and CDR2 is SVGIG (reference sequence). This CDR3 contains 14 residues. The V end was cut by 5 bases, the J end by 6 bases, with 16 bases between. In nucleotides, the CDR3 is TGTGCCTGGGAGGGGGGGCGGGCGGCCGGGGAGCTGTTTTTT. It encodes CAWEGGRAAGELFF.